This T cell receptor beta chain was sequenced for a study of CXCR3-negative and CXCR3-positive naive CD8 T cells. Study-level findings and limits: Cryopreserved cells partially lost CXCR3 expression, and fresh PBMCs were used in most assays. Naive CXCR3-positive cells had TRB CDR3s more hydrophobic than those of CXCR3-negative naive cells.

The method, 5' RACE with UMI labels, was used to prepare the TRB cDNA libraries. TCRdb reanalyzed the 5' RACE reads and collapses them to one entry per CDR3 protein, without DNA. Its listing shows more than 70,000 distinct CDR3 sequences. Remarks on this clonotype: Its antigen is unidentified.

By phenotype, naive CD8+ T cells were CD45RO-CCR7+CD27+CD95-. This CDR3 is built from 14 residues. Germline V gives CDR1 MDHEN, CDR2 SYDVKM. This receptor was identified in a human donor in good health. Some clones in this sample may be carry-over from other donors' samples. The chain employs TRBV28 and TRBJ2-3; TCRdb indicates TRBD2, and absent DNA this call remains unverified. The specimen sequenced was naive CXCR3+ CD8+ T cells from blood. Sample subset: CD45RO-CCR7+CD27+CD95- naive CD8+ T cells expressing CXCR3 (TNR3+). The CDR3 here is CAESGSSGTDTQYF.